These T cell receptor beta chains were read from a single sample in a study of T cell responses to AZD1222 COVID-19 vaccine. Sequenced by immunoSEQ multiplex PCR; TCRdb stores in-frame clones only, minus some. The table records 120,000 to 150,000 clones, 80% to 90% of them present only once. Here the sequenced sample was peripheral blood, taken on day 0 of AZD1222 vaccination. The receptors were sampled from an adult in good health. The CDR3 runs from the conserved cysteine through the conserved F or W. The D gene is left open where the match is weak. Only some rows state a clone size, as once, few, many or a class for expanded clones.

clone_size,j_call,v_call,d_call,cdr3_nt,cdr3_aa
-,TRBJ1-5,TRBV7-8,-,TGTGCCAGCAGCTTAGTTGTAGGTCCCCAGCATTTT,CASSLVVGPQHF
few,TRBJ1-1,TRBV7-9,-,TGTGCCAGCAGCTTAGGGGGATATCACACTGAAGCTTTCTTT,CASSLGGYHTEAFF
few,TRBJ2-7,TRBV6-2/TRBV6-3,-,TGTGCCAGCAGCCCACCCTCCTACGAGCAGTACTTC,CASSPPSYEQYF
once,TRBJ1-1,TRBV11-1,-,TGTGCCAGCAGCCTAGGGGTGAACACTGAAGCTTTCTTT,CASSLGVNTEAFF
once,TRBJ1-2,TRBV5-6,-,TGTGCCAGCAGCTTCGACCGGAAGAACTATGGCTACACCTTC,CASSFDRKNYGYTF
-,TRBJ1-5,TRBV6-5,-,TGTGCCAGCGAGCTATATAGAGGGCCCCAGCATTTT,CASELYRGPQHF
-,TRBJ2-6,TRBV6-2/TRBV6-3,-,TGTGCCAGCAGTTTCGGAGGATTAGGAGGGGTTAGCTCTGGGGCCAACGTCCTGACTTTC,CASSFGGLGGVSSGANVLTF
-,TRBJ2-1,TRBV7-8,-,TGTGCCAGCAGAAAAGGAGTTAATGAGCAGTTCTTC,CASRKGVNEQFF
-,TRBJ2-7,TRBV13,-,TGTGCCAGCAGCTTAGGGGCAGGTCATTCCTACGAGCAGTACTTC,CASSLGAGHSYEQYF
-,TRBJ1-5,TRBV28,-,TGTGCCAGCAGTGGACAGCCCCCTCAGCCCCAGCATTTT,CASSGQPPQPQHF
-,TRBJ1-1,TRBV18,-,TGTGCCAGCTCACCGGGCACAGGATCGAACACTGAAGCTTTCTTT,CASSPGTGSNTEAFF
-,TRBJ1-1,TRBV3-1/TRBV3-2,TRBD1,TGTGCCAGCAGCGCCCGGGACAGGGGAACTGAAGCTTTCTTT,CASSARDRGTEAFF
-,TRBJ1-6,TRBV6-1,-,TGTGCCAGCAGTGGGGAGAACAGGGCCCGATATTCACCCCTCCACTTT,CASSGENRARYSPLHF
-,TRBJ2-7,TRBV18,-,TGTGCCAGCTCCCCAACCCTAATCGAGCAGTACTTC,CASSPTLIEQYF
once,TRBJ1-5,TRBV19,TRBD1,TGTGCCAGTAGTGCCAGGGGGCGCGTGCTTGGACAGCCCCAGCATTTT,CASSARGRVLGQPQHF
-,TRBJ1-2,TRBV7-2,-,TGTGCCAGCAGCTCTCAGACCAACTATGGCTACACCTTC,CASSSQTNYGYTF
-,TRBJ1-3,TRBV18,-,TGTGCCAGCTCTCCCGGCGGGGCAAGCGCTGGAAACACCATATATTTT,CASSPGGASAGNTIYF
-,TRBJ1-2,TRBV9,-,TGTGCCAGCAGCCCAATCGGTGGGTGGCAGAACTATGGCTACACCTTC,CASSPIGGWQNYGYTF
-,TRBJ2-1,TRBV9,TRBD2,TGTGCCAGCAGCGCCTCCGGGGGGATGTACAATGAGCAGTTCTTC,CASSASGGMYNEQFF
-,TRBJ1-2,TRBV4-3,TRBD1,TGCGCCAGCAGCCAACGCACAGGGGACTATGGCTACACCTTC,CASSQRTGDYGYTF
few,TRBJ1-4,TRBV11-2,TRBD1,TGTGCCAGCAGCTTGGACAGGAGAGAAAAACTGTTTTTT,CASSLDRREKLFF
-,TRBJ1-1,TRBV5-1,-,TGCGCCAGCAGCTTGAAGACGCCCTTCAACTCGAACACTGAAGCTTTCTTT,CASSLKTPFNSNTEAFF
-,TRBJ1-3,TRBV19,-,TGTGCCAGACCCTCTCCGGCGGGCTCCTCTGGAAACACCATATATTTT,CARPSPAGSSGNTIYF
-,TRBJ2-5,TRBV5-1,-,TGCGCCAGCAGCTTAAGCGACACCCAGTACTTC,CASSLSDTQYF
-,TRBJ2-3,TRBV9,TRBD2,TGTGCCAGCAGCGTAGATTGGCTAGCGGGGACGACTAGCACAGATACGCAGTATTTT,CASSVDWLAGTTSTDTQYF
-,TRBJ2-1,TRBV6-5,-,TGTGCCAGCAGTCTACAAGCATCGGGGGTGAATGAGCAGTTCTTC,CASSLQASGVNEQFF
-,TRBJ2-5,TRBV7-2,-,TGTGCCAGCAGCCGACAAGGGTACGAGACCCAGTACTTC,CASSRQGYETQYF
-,TRBJ2-7,TRBV6-6,-,TGTGCCAGCAGGACCCAACAGGGAGGGCAGTACTTC,CASRTQQGGQYF
-,TRBJ1-5,TRBV19,-,TGTGCCAGTAGTATTGGTGGAGGTTATCAGCCCCAGCATTTT,CASSIGGGYQPQHF
once,TRBJ2-7,TRBV7-6,TRBD1,TGTGCCAGCAACTACCGGGACAGCTACGAGCAGTACTTC,CASNYRDSYEQYF
-,TRBJ1-5,TRBV12-3/TRBV12-4,-,TGTGCCAGCAGTTTAAACATACATCAGCCCCAGCATTTT,CASSLNIHQPQHF
-,TRBJ2-1,TRBV6-6,TRBD2,TGTGCCAGCAGTGACGGGACTAGCGGGATCGATGAGCAGTTCTTC,CASSDGTSGIDEQFF
-,TRBJ1-5,TRBV6-2/TRBV6-3,TRBD1,TGTGCCAGCAGTTACGGGACAGGGGTCTGGGATCCCCAGCATTTT,CASSYGTGVWDPQHF
once,TRBJ2-1,TRBV27,-,TGTGCCAGCAGTTACCAGGGAACCTACAATGAGCAGTTCTTC,CASSYQGTYNEQFF
-,TRBJ2-3,TRBV2,-,TGTGCCAGCAGTTCGGGCGGGGTTACAGATACGCAGTATTTT,CASSSGGVTDTQYF
once,TRBJ2-5,TRBV2,-,TGTGCCAGCAGTGAATTTAAGGCAGGCCAAGAGACCCAGTACTTC,CASSEFKAGQETQYF
-,TRBJ1-3,TRBV7-2,TRBD1,TGTGCCAGCAGCACCGGACAGGGGAGAGGTGGAAACACCATATATTTT,CASSTGQGRGGNTIYF
-,TRBJ1-2,TRBV5-1,TRBD1,TGCGCCAGCGGACAGGGGGCATTAAACTATGGCTACACCTTC,CASGQGALNYGYTF
-,TRBJ2-5,TRBV7-2,TRBD2,TGTGCCAGCAGCTTTCCTAGCGGGGGGGCAAAGACCCAGTACTTC,CASSFPSGGAKTQYF
once,TRBJ2-6,TRBV18,-,TGTGCCAGCTCACCACGGCAGGCTACTCAACTCTCTGGGGCCAACGTCCTGACTTTC,CASSPRQATQLSGANVLTF
-,TRBJ1-1,TRBV2,-,TGTGCCAGCAGACCGGGCATCAGTGAAGCTTTCTTT,CASRPGISEAFF
-,TRBJ2-7,TRBV27,-,TGTGCCAGCAGTCCCTCTTTAGCGTTACTCTCCTACGAGCAGTACTTC,CASSPSLALLSYEQYF
-,TRBJ1-2,TRBV5-4,-,TGTGCCAGCAGCGGACCGGACCTGAGAGGGTGGTACACCTTC,CASSGPDLRGWYTF
-,TRBJ2-1,TRBV7-9,-,TGTGCCAGCTACAGAGACGGGAACAATGAGCAGTTCTTC,CASYRDGNNEQFF
-,TRBJ1-1,TRBV5-6,TRBD1,TGTGCCAGCAGCTTAACCGGGACAGGGGGCAGAACTGAAGCTTTCTTT,CASSLTGTGGRTEAFF
-,TRBJ1-2,TRBV9,TRBD1,TGTGCCAGCAGCGCTCCTTCCTGGACAGGGACTAACTATGGCTACACCTTC,CASSAPSWTGTNYGYTF
-,TRBJ1-2,TRBV5-4,-,TGTGCCAGCAGCCCTTCTGGGGTGGATGGCTACACCTTC,CASSPSGVDGYTF
-,TRBJ2-7,TRBV27,-,TGTGCCAGCAGTCCGGACAGTACGTGGCAGTACTTC,CASSPDSTWQYF
-,TRBJ1-1,TRBV9,-,TGTGCCAGCAGCGCCGGGACCCTGAACACTGAAGCTTTCTTT,CASSAGTLNTEAFF
-,TRBJ2-1,TRBV4-1,-,TGCGCCAGCAGCTCTGGGACACGGAGCTCCTACAATGAGCAGTTCTTC,CASSSGTRSSYNEQFF
-,TRBJ2-1,TRBV7-9,-,TGTGCCAGCAGCCCGGACATAGGGGATGAGCAGTTCTTC,CASSPDIGDEQFF
-,TRBJ1-4,TRBV9,-,TGTGCCAGCAGCGTACTTTGGGGAGATAGTGAAAAACTGTTTTTT,CASSVLWGDSEKLFF
-,TRBJ1-6,TRBV7-6,TRBD1,TGTGCCAGCAGCTCGACAGGGAGGACCTATAATTCACCCCTCCACTTT,CASSSTGRTYNSPLHF
few,TRBJ1-4,TRBV2,-,TGTGCCAGCACCCGACCAGGGAAACTGTTTTTT,CASTRPGKLFF
few,TRBJ1-3,TRBV5-6,-,TGTGCCAGCAGCTTGGGTTGGGGTTCCGCGGTAGACACCATATATTTT,CASSLGWGSAVDTIYF
-,TRBJ1-2,TRBV6-2/TRBV6-3,-,TGTGCCAGCAGTTATTCTGGACAGCTTAACTATGGCTACACCTTC,CASSYSGQLNYGYTF
-,TRBJ1-6,TRBV6-2/TRBV6-3,-,TGTGCCAGCAGTTACAAGAGCGCACCCCTCCACTTT,CASSYKSAPLHF
-,TRBJ2-5,TRBV10-3,-,TGTGCCATCGGGGCACCCCAAGAGACCCAGTACTTC,CAIGAPQETQYF
-,TRBJ2-7,TRBV18,-,TGTGCCAGCTCATCTCGTGACTCCTACGAGCAGTACTTC,CASSSRDSYEQYF